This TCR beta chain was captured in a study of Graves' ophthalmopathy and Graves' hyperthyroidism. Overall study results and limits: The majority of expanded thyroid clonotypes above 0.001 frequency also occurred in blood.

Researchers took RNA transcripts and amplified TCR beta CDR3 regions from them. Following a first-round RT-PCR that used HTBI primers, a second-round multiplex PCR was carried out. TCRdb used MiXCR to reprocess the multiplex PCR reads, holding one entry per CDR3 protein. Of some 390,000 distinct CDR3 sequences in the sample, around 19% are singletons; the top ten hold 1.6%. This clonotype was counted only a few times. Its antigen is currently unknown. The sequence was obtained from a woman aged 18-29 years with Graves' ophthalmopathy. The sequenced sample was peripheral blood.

For the CDR3, the DNA is TGTGCCAGCAGAACTACAGGGGGCGAGAACACTGAAGCTTTCTTT. Protein: CASRTTGGENTEAFF. The chain is built from TRBV6-2 or TRBV6-3 and TRBJ1-1, with 9 bases aligning to TRBD1. V was pared by 6 bases and J by 1 base, with 6 bases of the junction left unmatched. The CDR3 sequence is 15 residues long. Germline CDR1 reads MNHEY; CDR2 reads SVGEGT.